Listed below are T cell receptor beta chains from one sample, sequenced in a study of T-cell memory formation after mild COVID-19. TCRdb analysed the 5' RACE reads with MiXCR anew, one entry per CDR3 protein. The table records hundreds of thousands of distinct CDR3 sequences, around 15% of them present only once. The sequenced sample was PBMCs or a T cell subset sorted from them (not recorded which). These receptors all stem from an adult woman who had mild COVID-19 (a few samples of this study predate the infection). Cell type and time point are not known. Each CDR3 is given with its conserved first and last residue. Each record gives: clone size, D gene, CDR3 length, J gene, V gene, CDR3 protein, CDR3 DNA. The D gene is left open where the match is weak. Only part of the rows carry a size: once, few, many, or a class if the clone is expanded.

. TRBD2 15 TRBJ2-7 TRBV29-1 CSVMILAGGLYEQYF TGCAGCGTCATGATTTTAGCGGGAGGGCTCTACGAGCAGTACTTC
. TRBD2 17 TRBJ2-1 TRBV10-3 CAISNLVGLAGANEQFF TGTGCCATCAGCAATTTAGTGGGACTAGCGGGAGCGAATGAGCAGTTCTTC
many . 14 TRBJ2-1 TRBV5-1 CASSLEGVYNEQFF TGCGCCAGCAGCTTGGAGGGGGTCTACAATGAGCAGTTCTTC
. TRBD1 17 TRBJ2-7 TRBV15 CATSRGKPGQGVYEQYF TGTGCCACCAGCAGGGGTAAACCGGGACAGGGGGTCTACGAGCAGTACTTC
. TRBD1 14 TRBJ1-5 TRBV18 CASSPGQGAQPQHF TGTGCCAGCTCCCCCGGACAGGGGGCTCAGCCCCAGCATTTT
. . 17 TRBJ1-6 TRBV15 CATSRDPGGTDNSPLHF TGTGCCACCAGCAGAGATCCGGGCGGGACGGACAATTCACCCCTCCACTTT
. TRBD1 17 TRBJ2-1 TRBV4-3 CASSHDPPGGTRNEQFF TGCGCCAGCAGCCACGATCCCCCAGGGGGCACGCGTAATGAGCAGTTCTTC
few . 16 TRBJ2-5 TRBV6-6 CASSYSRAGGWETQYF TGTGCCAGCAGTTACTCCAGGGCTGGAGGCTGGGAGACCCAGTACTTC
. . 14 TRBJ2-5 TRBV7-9 CASSFWGSKETQYF TGTGCCAGCAGCTTCTGGGGATCGAAAGAGACCCAGTACTTC
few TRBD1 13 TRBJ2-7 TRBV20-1 CSALGQGIDEQYF TGCAGTGCTCTTGGACAGGGGATCGACGAGCAGTACTTC
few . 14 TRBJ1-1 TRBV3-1 CASSRTMMNTEAFF TGTGCCAGTTCAAGGACAATGATGAACACTGAAGCTTTCTTT
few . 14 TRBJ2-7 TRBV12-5 CASGLARGLWEQYF TGTGCTAGTGGTTTGGCCAGGGGACTTTGGGAGCAGTACTTC
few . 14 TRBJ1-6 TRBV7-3 CASSLRVVGSPLHF TGTGCCAGCAGCCTACGGGTTGTGGGTTCACCCCTCCACTTT
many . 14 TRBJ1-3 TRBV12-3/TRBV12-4 CASSFGGTGNTIYF TGTGCCAGCAGTTTCGGGGGTACTGGAAACACCATATATTTT
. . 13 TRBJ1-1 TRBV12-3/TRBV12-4 CASSDRRSFEAFF TGTGCCAGCAGTGACAGGAGAAGTTTTGAAGCTTTCTTT
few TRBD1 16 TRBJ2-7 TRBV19 CASSPGTGGDLGEQYF TGTGCCAGTAGTCCGGGGACAGGGGGCGACCTCGGCGAGCAGTACTTC
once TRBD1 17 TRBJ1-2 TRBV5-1 CASSSSPTAGQEGGYTF TGCGCCAGCAGCTCCTCCCCGACCGCGGGACAGGAGGGTGGCTACACCTTC
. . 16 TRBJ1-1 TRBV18 CASSPDVPGSNTEAFF TGTGCCAGCTCACCGGACGTTCCGGGGTCGAACACTGAAGCTTTCTTT